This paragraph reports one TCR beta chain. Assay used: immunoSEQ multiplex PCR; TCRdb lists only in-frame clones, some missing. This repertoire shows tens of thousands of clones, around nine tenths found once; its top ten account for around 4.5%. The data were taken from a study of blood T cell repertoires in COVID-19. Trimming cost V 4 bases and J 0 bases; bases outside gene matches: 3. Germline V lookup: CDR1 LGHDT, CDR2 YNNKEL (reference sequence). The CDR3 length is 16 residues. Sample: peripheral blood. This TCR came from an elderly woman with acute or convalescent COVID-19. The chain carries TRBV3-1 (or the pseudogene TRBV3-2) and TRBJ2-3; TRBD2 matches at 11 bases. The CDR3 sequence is CASSRRTSGSTDTQYF. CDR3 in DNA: TGTGCCAGCAGCCGACGGACTAGCGGGAGCACAGATACGCAGTATTTT.